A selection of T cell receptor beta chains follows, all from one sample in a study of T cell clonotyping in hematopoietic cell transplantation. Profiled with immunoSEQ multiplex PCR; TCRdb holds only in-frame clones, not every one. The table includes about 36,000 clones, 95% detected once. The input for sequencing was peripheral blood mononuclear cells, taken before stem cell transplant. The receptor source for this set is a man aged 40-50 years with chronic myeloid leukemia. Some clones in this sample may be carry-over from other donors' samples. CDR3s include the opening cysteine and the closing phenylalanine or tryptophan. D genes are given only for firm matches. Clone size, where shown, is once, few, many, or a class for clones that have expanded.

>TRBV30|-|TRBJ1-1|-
CAWDGTMNTEAFF
TGTGCCTGGGACGGTACCATGAACACTGAAGCTTTCTTT
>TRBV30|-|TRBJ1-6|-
CAWSTQTGIRSPLHF
TGTGCCTGGAGTACCCAGACTGGCATAAGGTCACCCCTCCACTTT
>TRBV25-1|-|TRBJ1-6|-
CASSEYFGPSPLHF
TGTGCCAGCAGTGAATACTTCGGTCCCTCACCCCTCCACTTT
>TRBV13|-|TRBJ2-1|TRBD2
CASSAQRGGPQVEQFF
TGTGCCAGCAGCGCCCAGCGGGGGGGACCCCAGGTTGAGCAGTTCTTC
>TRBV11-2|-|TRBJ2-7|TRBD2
CASSLDYGQGGYSYEQYF
TGTGCCAGCAGCTTAGATTATGGGCAGGGAGGGTATTCCTACGAGCAGTACTTC
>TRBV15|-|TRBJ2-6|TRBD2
CATSRGLAESSGANVLTF
TGTGCCACCAGCAGAGGACTAGCGGAGAGCTCTGGGGCCAACGTCCTGACTTTC
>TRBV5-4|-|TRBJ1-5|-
CASSLDMGEHQPQHF
TGTGCCAGCAGCTTGGACATGGGGGAACATCAGCCCCAGCATTTT
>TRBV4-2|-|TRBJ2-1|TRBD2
CASSQGGGESNEQFF
TGTGCCAGCAGCCAAGGGGGAGGGGAAAGCAATGAGCAGTTCTTC
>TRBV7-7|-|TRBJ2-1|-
CASSQGLGAVDNEQFF
TGTGCCAGCAGTCAAGGACTGGGGGCCGTGGACAATGAGCAGTTCTTC
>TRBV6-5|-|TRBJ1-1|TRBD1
CASSRGQASEAFF
TGTGCCAGCAGTAGGGGACAGGCTAGTGAAGCTTTCTTT
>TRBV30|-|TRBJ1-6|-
CAWRISGMRNSPLHF
TGTGCCTGGAGAATATCGGGAATGCGGAATTCACCCCTCCACTTT
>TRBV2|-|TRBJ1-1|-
CASKMNTEAFF
TGTGCCAGCAAGATGAACACTGAAGCTTTCTTT
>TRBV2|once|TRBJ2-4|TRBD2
CAGRGAQGSHIQYF
TGTGCCGGGCGGGGGGCCCAAGGATCGCACATTCAGTACTTC
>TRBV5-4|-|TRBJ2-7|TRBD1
CASSLGGQGAYEQYF
TGTGCCAGCAGCTTGGGGGGACAGGGCGCCTACGAGCAGTACTTC
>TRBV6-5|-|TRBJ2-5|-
CASRRGRGETQYF
TGTGCCAGCAGGAGGGGGAGGGGAGAGACCCAGTACTTC
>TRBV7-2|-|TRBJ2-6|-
CASSLRAVSGANVLTF
TGTGCCAGCAGCTTACGGGCCGTCTCTGGGGCCAACGTCCTGACTTTC
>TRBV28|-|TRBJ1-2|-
CASSLYGEDYGYTF
TGTGCCAGCAGTTTATACGGGGAGGACTATGGCTACACCTTC
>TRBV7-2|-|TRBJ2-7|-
CASSSTGQGIYEQYF
TGTGCCAGCAGCTCCACTGGGCAGGGGATCTACGAGCAGTACTTC
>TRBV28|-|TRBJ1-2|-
CASVELQANYGYTF
TGTGCCAGCGTGGAGTTACAAGCTAACTATGGCTACACCTTC
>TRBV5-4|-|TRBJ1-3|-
CASSLGGLGNTIYF
TGTGCCAGCAGCTTAGGAGGTCTGGGAAACACCATATATTTT
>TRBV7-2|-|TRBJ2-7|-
CASSRSGTSYEQYF
TGTGCCAGCAGCCGAAGCGGCACGTCCTACGAGCAGTACTTC
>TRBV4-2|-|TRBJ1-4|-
CASRTERAGEEKLFF
TGTGCCAGCCGGACAGAAAGGGCGGGGGAAGAAAAACTGTTTTTT
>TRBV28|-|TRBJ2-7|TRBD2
CASSIRSGGHRFEQYF
TGTGCCAGCAGTATTCGGTCGGGGGGGCATCGTTTTGAGCAGTACTTC
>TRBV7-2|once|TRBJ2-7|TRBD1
CASRGQGGGEQYF
TGTGCCAGCAGGGGACAGGGGGGGGGCGAGCAGTACTTC
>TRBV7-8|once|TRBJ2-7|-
CASSFSSGERYEQYF
TGTGCCAGCAGCTTCAGCTCGGGAGAGCGCTACGAGCAGTACTTC
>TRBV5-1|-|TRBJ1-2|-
CASSLRNSDNGYTF
TGCGCCAGCAGCTTGAGGAACAGCGACAATGGCTACACCTTC
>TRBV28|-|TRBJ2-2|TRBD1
CASSSGTGHTGELFF
TGTGCCAGCAGTTCCGGGACAGGGCACACCGGGGAGCTGTTTTTT
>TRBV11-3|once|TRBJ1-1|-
CASSSNAGAEAFF
TGTGCCAGCAGCTCTAACGCGGGAGCTGAAGCTTTCTTT
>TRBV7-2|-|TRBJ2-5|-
CASSSPVAGETQYF
TGTGCCAGCAGCTCCCCGGTGGCCGGAGAGACCCAGTACTTC
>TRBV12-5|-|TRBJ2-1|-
CASGLFPGISGNEQFF
TGTGCTAGTGGTTTGTTCCCCGGGATCTCAGGAAATGAGCAGTTCTTC
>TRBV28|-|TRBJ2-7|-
CASSYRDPEQYF
TGTGCCAGCAGTTACAGGGATCCCGAGCAGTACTTC
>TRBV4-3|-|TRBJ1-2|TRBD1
CASSRQGNGYTF
TGCGCCAGCAGCAGACAGGGGAATGGCTACACCTTC
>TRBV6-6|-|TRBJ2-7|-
CASSLRPFYEQYF
TGTGCCAGCAGCCTGCGGCCATTTTACGAGCAGTACTTC
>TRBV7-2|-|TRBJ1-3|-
CASSLVAGSGNTIYF
TGTGCCAGCAGCTTGGTGGCAGGATCTGGAAACACCATATATTTT
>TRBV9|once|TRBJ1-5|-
CASSSWGNQPQHF
TGTGCCAGCAGCTCCTGGGGTAATCAGCCCCAGCATTTT
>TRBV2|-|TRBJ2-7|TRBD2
CASSNLLAGGNEQYF
TGTGCCAGCAGCAACCTACTAGCGGGGGGTAACGAGCAGTACTTC
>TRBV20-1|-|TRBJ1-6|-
CSAGTNSPLHF
TGCAGTGCCGGTACTAATTCACCCCTCCACTTT
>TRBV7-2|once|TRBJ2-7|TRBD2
CASSLVGTGGYEQYF
TGTGCCAGCAGCTTAGTAGGGACGGGGGGCTACGAGCAGTACTTC
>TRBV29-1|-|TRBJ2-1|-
CSVPTEVRGNEQFF
TGCAGCGTCCCCACCGAAGTCAGAGGCAATGAGCAGTTCTTC
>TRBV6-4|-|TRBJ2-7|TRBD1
CASIRKGTGGRSYEQYF
TGTGCCAGCATTAGGAAAGGGACAGGGGGCCGATCCTACGAGCAGTACTTC
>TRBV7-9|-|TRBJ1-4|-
CASSSGTWHEKLFF
TGTGCCAGCAGTTCCGGGACATGGCATGAAAAACTGTTTTTT
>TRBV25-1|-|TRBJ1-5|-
CASSERGPGNQPQHF
TGTGCCAGCAGTGAAAGAGGTCCTGGGAATCAGCCCCAGCATTTT
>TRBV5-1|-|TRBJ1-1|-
CASSLVAGEAEAFF
TGCGCCAGCAGCTTGGTTGCAGGGGAGGCTGAAGCTTTCTTT
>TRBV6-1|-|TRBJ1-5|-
CASSEAWGGSNQPQHF
TGTGCCAGCAGTGAAGCTTGGGGGGGGAGCAATCAGCCCCAGCATTTT
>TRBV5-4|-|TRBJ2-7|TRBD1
CASSLWTGNEQYF
TGTGCCAGCAGCTTATGGACAGGGAACGAGCAGTACTTC
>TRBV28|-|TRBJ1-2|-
CASSFGLHLRGGYTF
TGTGCCAGCAGTTTCGGCCTTCACCTTAGGGGTGGCTACACCTTC
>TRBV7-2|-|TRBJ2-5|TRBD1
CASSLWTGEETQYF
TGTGCCAGCAGCCTATGGACAGGGGAAGAGACCCAGTACTTC
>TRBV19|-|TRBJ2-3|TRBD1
CASSVQGIGGTQYF
TGTGCCAGTAGTGTACAGGGGATCGGAGGTACGCAGTATTTT
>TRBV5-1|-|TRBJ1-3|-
CASSSGTEGNTIYF
TGCGCCAGCAGCTCGGGGACCGAAGGAAACACCATATATTTT